This T cell receptor (beta chain) came from a study of blood T cell dynamics during melanoma immunotherapy. Study overall: First-line therapy was either pembrolizumab or nivolumab with ipilimumab for metastatic melanoma. Findings and caveats of the study: Disease-control patients' PBMC repertoires became either more clonal or more diverse at W3.

In regard to this clone: Its antigen is not identified.

A fixed DNA input of 350 ng was used per bulk PBMC sample. The table came from immunoSEQ multiplex PCR; TCRdb's copy has only in-frame clones and leaves some out. The top ten hold 2% to 2.5% of the sample, which has almost 8,500 clones, 85% to 90% seen once. The CDR3 is 15 residues long. V was pared by 0 bases and J by 0 bases, with 7 bases between. Germline CDR1 is SGDLS and CDR2 is YYNGEE. The time point: week 3, after first cycle of checkpoint inhibitor. Samples come from before therapy and from week 3 after the first blockade cycle. This chain uses TRBV9 with TRBJ1-3; D is unresolved. The specimen was blood, collected from a patient treated with checkpoint blockade. The TCR sequence derives from a human donor with melanoma. The CDR3 DNA is TGTGCCAGCAGCGTAGACAGTGGCTCTGGAAACACCATATATTTT. Its translation is CASSVDSGSGNTIYF.